This passage covers 19 T cell receptor beta chains from one sample sequenced in a study of neoadjuvant nivolumab and ipilimumab in lung cancer. The table came from immunoSEQ multiplex PCR; TCRdb's copy has only in-frame clones and leaves some out. Of about 18,000 clones in the sample, around 79% were seen once. The material was tumor tissue, obtained after neoadjuvant nivolumab, alone or with ipilimumab, at or shortly before surgery. These TCRs come from an adult with non-small cell lung cancer.

With respect to this clone: The junction differs from germline at one of its ends, possibly a read error. The J gene is TRBJ2-4, the V gene TRBV7-9; the match to TRBD2 covers 10 bases. The germline CDR1 and CDR2 sequences are SEHNR and FQNEAQ (reference sequence). The CDR3 totals 13 residues. The CDR3, as DNA: TGTGCCAGCAGCCTAGCGGGGGTCTACATTCAGTACTTC. It encodes CASSLAGVYIQYF.

Written as DNA, the CDR3 is TGTGCCAGCAGCCCTGGGGACAGGGGGGCGGAGACCCAGTACTTC. Amino acids: CASSPGDRGAETQYF. The chain carries TRBV5-4 and TRBJ2-5; 11 positions agree with TRBD1. Germline-derived CDR1 and CDR2 are SGHNT and YYREEE (reference sequence). The V and J ends lost 4 bases and 5 bases, in that order; junction bases with no gene match: 7. The CDR3 is 15 amino acids.

The table lists this clone with a count of one. The gene calls are TRBV5-4 and TRBJ2-1, with TRBD1 matching over 9 bases. The CDR3 is made up of 14 amino acids. Germline V lookup: CDR1 SGHNT, CDR2 YYREEE (reference sequence). The trim removed 3 bases at V and 10 bases at J, leaving 8 bases unmatched. Here the CDR3 DNA reads TGTGCCAGCAGCTCCGGGACAGGGAATTCCGAGCAGTTCTTC. Translated: CASSSGTGNSEQFF.

The V gene is TRBV2, the J gene TRBJ1-3; D uncertain. CDR3 length equals 12 residues. Trimming left V 6 bases short and J 0 bases short, with 3 bases between. Germline CDR1 and CDR2: SNHLY and FYNNEI. The CDR3 nucleotides read TGTGCCAGCAGGAACTCTGGAAACACCATATATTTT. This gives the protein CASRNSGNTIYF.

The chain joins TRBV19 to TRBJ2-1; maybe TRBD1 (5 bases). Trimming shortened V by 1 base and J by 4 bases, and 8 bases separated the two germline ends. Per the germline V gene, CDR1 is LNHDA and CDR2 is SQIVND (reference sequence). CDR3 length: 14 residues. The CDR3 sequence is CASSIGQIYNEQFF. In DNA, the CDR3 is TGTGCCAGTAGTATAGGACAGATATACAATGAGCAGTTCTTC.

The chain couples TRBV4-3 to TRBJ2-3; TRBD2 agrees at 9 bases. Germline V CDR1 and CDR2: LGHNA, YSLEER. V dropped 0 bases and J dropped 5; count of bases not matched to a gene: 9. The CDR3 loop spans 17 amino acids. DNA for the CDR3: TGCGCCAGCAGCCAAGATCCTCCGGGACTAGCTGTAGATACGCAGTATTTT. It encodes CASSQDPPGLAVDTQYF.

V usage is TRBV11-2 and J usage is TRBJ2-2; 8 bases agree with TRBD2. CDR1 and CDR2 (germline): SGHAT, FQNNGV. V lost 1 base and J lost 0; bases outside the gene matches: 1. The CDR3 loop spans 16 amino acids. CDR3 sequence: CASSLVAGSNTGELFF. In nucleotides, the CDR3 is TGTGCCAGCAGCTTAGTAGCGGGGTCGAACACCGGGGAGCTGTTTTTT.

V is TRBV7-9 and J is TRBJ2-2; 8 bases agree with TRBD1. The J segment lost 1 base and the V segment lost 3 bases, leaving 4 bases of the junction unmatched. This CDR3 spans 16 amino acids. Per the germline V gene, CDR1 is SEHNR and CDR2 is FQNEAQ (reference sequence). In DNA form, the CDR3 reads TGTGCCAGCAGCTTTCGGGGGACAGGGAACACCGGGGAGCTGTTTTTT. Its protein product is CASSFRGTGNTGELFF.

The sample holds one count of this clone. The chain combines TRBV7-2 with TRBJ1-6; 8 nucleotides agree with TRBD1. Germline V gives CDR1 SGHTA, CDR2 FQGNSA. The CDR3 has 13 residues. V lost 5 bases, J lost 10 bases, and 4 bases stayed unmatched. The CDR3 loop is CASSRQGNSPLHF. The CDR3 nucleotides are TGTGCCAGCAGCCGACAGGGGAACTCACCCCTCCACTTT.

This clone was seen only once. The chain links TRBV7-2 to TRBJ2-7; D call uncertain. The CDR3 has 13 amino acids. Germline CDR1 reads SGHTA; CDR2 reads FQGNSA. Trimming took off 5 bases at V and 6 bases at J, with 14 bases between the two ends. The CDR3 nucleotides read TGTGCCAGCAGCCCCCGGGCGGAAACCGAGCAGTACTTC. Residues: CASSPRAETEQYF.

J is TRBJ1-3 and V is TRBV5-1, with D possibly being TRBD1 (5 bases). From germline, CDR1 is SGHRS and CDR2 YFSETQ. Trimming cost V 5 bases and J 3 bases, with 12 bases left between them. This CDR3 comprises 14 residues. The CDR3 sequence is CASSRGEFGNTIYF. Written as DNA, the CDR3 is TGCGCCAGCAGTCGAGGGGAATTTGGAAACACCATATATTTT.

The CDR3 region has the DNA TGTGCCAGCAGACACCTCTGGGGGGGGGACACAGATACGCAGTATTTT. As protein: CASRHLWGGDTDTQYF. The chain has TRBV7-9 and TRBJ2-3; 7 nucleotides agree with TRBD2. J lost 2 bases, V lost 6 bases, and 11 bases had no gene match. Germline values: CDR1 SEHNR, CDR2 FQNEAQ (reference sequence). CDR3 length equals 16 residues.

The chain recombines TRBV5-5 with TRBJ2-7; either TRBD1 or TRBD2 may fit D (5 bases each). Trimming shortened V by 4 bases and J by 2 bases, and 16 bases separated the two germline ends. This CDR3 spans 15 amino acids. CDR1 SGHKS and CDR2 YYEKEE come from the germline V gene (reference sequence). The CDR3 protein is CASSRRGTETYEQYF. The CDR3, as DNA: TGTGCCAGCAGCCGGAGAGGGACGGAGACCTACGAGCAGTACTTC. The variable domain in full, with the rest retrieved from reference TRBV5-5 and TRBJ2-7, is DAGVTQSPTHLIKTRGQQVTLRCSPISGHKSVSWYQQVLGQGPQFIFQYYEKEERGRGNFPDRFSARQFPNYSSELNVNALLLGDSALYLCASSRRGTETYEQYFGPGTRLTVT.

The rearrangement joins TRBV30 to TRBJ1-1, with 7 bases identical to TRBD1. CDR1 and CDR2 from the germline V gene are GTSNPN and SVGIG (reference sequence). The V gene end was trimmed by 6 bases and the J gene end by 2 bases; junction bases not matched to a gene: 12. The CDR3 covers 15 residues. The CDR3 reads CACPMNRGGNTEAFF. CDR3 DNA sequence: TGTGCCTGCCCTATGAACAGGGGTGGAAACACTGAAGCTTTCTTT.

V is TRBV30 and J is TRBJ2-7; the D gene could be TRBD1 or TRBD2 (5 bases each). The CDR3 loop spans 15 amino acids. The ends were cut back, 8 bases at V and 0 bases at J, with 20 bases in the middle. CDR1 and CDR2 from the germline V gene are GTSNPN and SVGIG (reference sequence). CDR3 coding DNA: TGTGCCCGAACGGAAGGGAAGGGGAGCTCCTACGAGCAGTACTTC. Its translation: CARTEGKGSSYEQYF.

The V gene is TRBV9, the J gene TRBJ2-1; D might be TRBD2 (6 bases). Germline V lookup: CDR1 SGDLS, CDR2 YYNGEE. With 4 bases removed from V and 1 base from J, the gap between germline ends came to 12 bases. CDR3 length equals 15 residues. The CDR3 DNA is TGTGCCAGCAGCCAGACGGCGGGATCCTACAATGAGCAGTTCTTC. Protein product: CASSQTAGSYNEQFF.

This chain joins TRBV6-5 and TRBJ1-5; D call uncertain. V was trimmed by 2 bases and J by 7 bases, leaving 9 bases between them. CDR1 MNHEY and CDR2 SVGAGI come from the germline V gene. The CDR3 has 13 amino acids. The CDR3 here is CASSYGVYQPQHF. The CDR3 DNA sequence: TGTGCCAGCAGTTACGGAGTATACCAGCCCCAGCATTTT.

This clone has just one count. The genes are TRBV2 and TRBJ2-7; 9 nucleotides align to TRBD1. The CDR3 length is 15 residues. V gave up 4 bases and J gave up 3 bases; unmatched junction bases: 7. CDR1 is SNHLY, CDR2 FYNNEI, per germline. CDR3 coding DNA: TGTGCCAGCAGTGCCCCCGGGACAGGGATCTACGAGCAGTACTTC. Its protein is CASSAPGTGIYEQYF.

The chain is built from TRBV19 and TRBJ2-5; D remains ambiguous. With 3 bases removed from V and 5 bases from J, the gap between germline ends came to 7 bases. Germline CDR1 reads LNHDA; CDR2 reads SQIVND (reference sequence). This CDR3 has 12 amino acids. CDR3 sequence: CASSINGETQYF. Written as DNA, the CDR3 is TGTGCCAGTAGTATTAATGGTGAGACCCAGTACTTC.